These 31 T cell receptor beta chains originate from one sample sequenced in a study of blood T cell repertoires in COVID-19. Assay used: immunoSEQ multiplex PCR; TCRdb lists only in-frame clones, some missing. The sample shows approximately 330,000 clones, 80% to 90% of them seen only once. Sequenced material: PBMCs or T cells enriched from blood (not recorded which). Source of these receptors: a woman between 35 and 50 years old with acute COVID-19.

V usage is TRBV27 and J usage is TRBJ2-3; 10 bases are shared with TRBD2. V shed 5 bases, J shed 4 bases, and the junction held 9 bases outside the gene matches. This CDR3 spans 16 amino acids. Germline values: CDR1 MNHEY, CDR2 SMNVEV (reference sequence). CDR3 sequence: CASSQKRGGPPDTQYF. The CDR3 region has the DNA TGTGCCAGCAGTCAAAAGCGGGGGGGCCCACCAGATACGCAGTATTTT.

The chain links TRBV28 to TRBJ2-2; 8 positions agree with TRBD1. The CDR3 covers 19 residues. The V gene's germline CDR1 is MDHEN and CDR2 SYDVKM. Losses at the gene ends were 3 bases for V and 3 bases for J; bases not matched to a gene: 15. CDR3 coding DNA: TGTGCCAGCAGTTTGGGGATGCGTAAAACAGGGGGTCACACCGGGGAGCTGTTTTTT. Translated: CASSLGMRKTGGHTGELFF.

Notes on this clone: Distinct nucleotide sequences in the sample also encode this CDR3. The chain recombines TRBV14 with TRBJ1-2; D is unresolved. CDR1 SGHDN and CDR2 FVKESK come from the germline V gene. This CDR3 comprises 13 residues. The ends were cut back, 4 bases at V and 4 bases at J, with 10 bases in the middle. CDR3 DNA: TGTGCCAGCAGCCCGGAGGACCGCTATGGCTACACCTTC. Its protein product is CASSPEDRYGYTF.

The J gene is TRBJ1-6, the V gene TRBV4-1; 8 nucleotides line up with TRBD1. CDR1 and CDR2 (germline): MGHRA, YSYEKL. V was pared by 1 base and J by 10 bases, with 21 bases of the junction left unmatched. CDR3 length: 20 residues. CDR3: CASSQGQGSDQALGISPLHF. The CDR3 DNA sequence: TGCGCCAGCAGCCAAGGACAGGGGTCCGACCAGGCCCTAGGTATCTCACCCCTCCACTTT.

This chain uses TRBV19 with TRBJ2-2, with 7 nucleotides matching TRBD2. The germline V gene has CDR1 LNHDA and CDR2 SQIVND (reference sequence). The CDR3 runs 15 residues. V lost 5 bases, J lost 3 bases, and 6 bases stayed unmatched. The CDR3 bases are TGTGCCAGTAGTCTAGCGGAGCCTTACACCGGGGAGCTGTTTTTT. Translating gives CASSLAEPYTGELFF. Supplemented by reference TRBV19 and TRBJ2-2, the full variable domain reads DGGITQSPKYLFRKEGQNVTLSCEQNLNHDAMYWYRQDPGQGLRLIYYSQIVNDFQKGDIAEGYSVSREKKESFPLTVTSAQKNPTAFYLCASSLAEPYTGELFFGEGSRLTVL.

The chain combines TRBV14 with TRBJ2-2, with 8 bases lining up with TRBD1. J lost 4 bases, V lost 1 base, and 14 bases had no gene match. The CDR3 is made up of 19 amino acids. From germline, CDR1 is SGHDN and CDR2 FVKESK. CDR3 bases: TGTGCCAGCAGCCAAGCTAGCTACCGCACAGGGGGATCCACCGGGGAGCTGTTTTTT. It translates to CASSQASYRTGGSTGELFF.

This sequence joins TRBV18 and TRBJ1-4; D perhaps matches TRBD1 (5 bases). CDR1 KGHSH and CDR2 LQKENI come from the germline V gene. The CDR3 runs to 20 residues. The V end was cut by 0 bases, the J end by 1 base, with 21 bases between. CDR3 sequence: CASSPPSAVIGVETNEKLFF. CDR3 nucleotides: TGTGCCAGCTCACCACCTTCGGCGGTGATAGGGGTCGAAACTAATGAAAAACTGTTTTTT.

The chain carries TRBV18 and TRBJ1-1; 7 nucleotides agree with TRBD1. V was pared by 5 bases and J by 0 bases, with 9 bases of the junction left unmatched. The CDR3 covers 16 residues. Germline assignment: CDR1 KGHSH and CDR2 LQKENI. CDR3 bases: TGTGCCAGCTCAGCGCATTCCGGGACAGTGAACACTGAAGCTTTCTTT. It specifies CASSAHSGTVNTEAFF. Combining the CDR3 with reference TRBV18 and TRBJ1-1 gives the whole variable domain NAGVMQNPRHLVRRRGQEARLRCSPMKGHSHVYWYRQLPEEGLKFMVYLQKENIIDESGMPKERFSAEFPKEGPSILRIQQVVRGDSAAYFCASSAHSGTVNTEAFFGQGTRLTVV.

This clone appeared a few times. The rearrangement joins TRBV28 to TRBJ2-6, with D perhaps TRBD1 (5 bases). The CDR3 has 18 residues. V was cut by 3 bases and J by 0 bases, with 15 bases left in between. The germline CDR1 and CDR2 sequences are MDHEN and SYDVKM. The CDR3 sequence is CASSFFRQRVSGANVLTF. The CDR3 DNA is TGTGCCAGCAGTTTTTTTCGACAGAGAGTCTCTGGGGCCAACGTCCTGACTTTC.

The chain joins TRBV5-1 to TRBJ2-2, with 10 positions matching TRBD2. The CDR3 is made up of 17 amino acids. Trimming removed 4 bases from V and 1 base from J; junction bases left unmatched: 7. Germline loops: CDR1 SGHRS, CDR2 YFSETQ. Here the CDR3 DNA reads TGCGCCAGCAGCCTAATTCCTAGCGGGGGGAACACCGGGGAGCTGTTTTTT. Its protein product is CASSLIPSGGNTGELFF.

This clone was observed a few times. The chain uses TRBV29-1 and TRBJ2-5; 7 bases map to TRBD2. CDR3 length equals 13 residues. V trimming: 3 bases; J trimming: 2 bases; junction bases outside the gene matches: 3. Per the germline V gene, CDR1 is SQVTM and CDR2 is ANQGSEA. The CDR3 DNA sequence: TGCAGCGTTGAGGCGGGAGAGCAAGAGACCCAGTACTTC. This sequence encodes CSVEAGEQETQYF.

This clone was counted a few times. The CDR3: CASSMAGVSPLHF. The CDR3 DNA sequence: TGTGCCAGCAGTATGGCAGGGGTTTCACCCCTCCACTTT. The chain carries TRBV28 and TRBJ1-6, with D perhaps matching TRBD1 (6 bases). Germline CDR1 and CDR2: MDHEN and SYDVKM. V shed 5 bases and J shed 9 bases, with 11 bases lying between them. This CDR3 spans 13 amino acids.

CDR3 sequence (DNA): TGTGCCAGCCAACGCCCGGGACAGGGGATGGAAGAGACCCAGTACTTC. Its translation: CASQRPGQGMEETQYF. The V call is TRBV5-4, the J call TRBJ2-5; TRBD1 aligns across 10 bases. CDR3 length equals 16 residues. V shed 7 bases and J 3 bases; nucleotides not matched to a gene: 12. In germline, CDR1 is SGHNT, CDR2 YYREEE (reference sequence). Complete variable domain (other parts from reference TRBV5-4 and TRBJ2-5): ETGVTQSPTHLIKTRGQQVTLRCSSQSGHNTVSWYQQALGQGPQFIFQYYREEENGRGNFPPRFSGLQFPNYSSELNVNALELDDSALYLCASQRPGQGMEETQYFGPGTRLLVL.

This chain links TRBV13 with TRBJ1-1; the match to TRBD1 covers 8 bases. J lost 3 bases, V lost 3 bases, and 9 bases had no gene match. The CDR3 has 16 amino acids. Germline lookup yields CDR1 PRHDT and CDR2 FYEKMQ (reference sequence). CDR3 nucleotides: TGTGCCAGCAGCTTTCTTATTCAGACAGGGGACACTGAAGCTTTCTTT. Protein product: CASSFLIQTGDTEAFF.

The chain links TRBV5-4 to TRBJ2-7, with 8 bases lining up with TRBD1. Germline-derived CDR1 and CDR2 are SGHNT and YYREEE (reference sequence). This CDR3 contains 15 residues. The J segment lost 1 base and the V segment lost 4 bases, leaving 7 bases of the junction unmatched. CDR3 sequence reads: CASSRLRGPSYEQYF. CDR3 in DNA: TGTGCCAGCAGCAGGCTCAGGGGGCCATCCTACGAGCAGTACTTC.

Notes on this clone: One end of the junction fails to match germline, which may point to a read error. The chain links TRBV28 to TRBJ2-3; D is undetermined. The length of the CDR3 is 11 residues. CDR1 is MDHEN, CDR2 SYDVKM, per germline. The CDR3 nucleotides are TGTGCCAGTAGTTTGCGGGATACGCAGTATTTT. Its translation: CASSLRDTQYF.

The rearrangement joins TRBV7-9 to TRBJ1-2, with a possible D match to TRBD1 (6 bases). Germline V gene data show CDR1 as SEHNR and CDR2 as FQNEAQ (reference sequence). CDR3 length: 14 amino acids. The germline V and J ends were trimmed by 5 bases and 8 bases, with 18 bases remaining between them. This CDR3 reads CASSIPQGSGGYTF. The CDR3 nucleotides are TGTGCCAGCAGCATACCACAGGGTAGTGGCGGCTACACCTTC.

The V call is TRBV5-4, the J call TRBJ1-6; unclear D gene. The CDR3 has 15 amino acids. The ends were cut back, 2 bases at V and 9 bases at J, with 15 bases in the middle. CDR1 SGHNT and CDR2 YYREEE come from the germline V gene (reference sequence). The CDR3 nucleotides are TGTGCCAGCAGCTTTGTGGCGGGGTTGGGTTCACCCCTCCACTTT. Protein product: CASSFVAGLGSPLHF.

Written as DNA, the CDR3 is TGTGCCAGCAGCCCCGGGAGCGGGGGGGCAGAGACCCAGTACTTC. Residues: CASSPGSGGAETQYF. The gene calls are TRBV11-2 and TRBJ2-5; 10 nucleotides agree with TRBD2. The V gene end was trimmed by 5 bases and the J gene end by 4 bases; junction bases not matched to a gene: 7. From germline, CDR1 is SGHAT and CDR2 FQNNGV. This CDR3 is built from 15 residues.

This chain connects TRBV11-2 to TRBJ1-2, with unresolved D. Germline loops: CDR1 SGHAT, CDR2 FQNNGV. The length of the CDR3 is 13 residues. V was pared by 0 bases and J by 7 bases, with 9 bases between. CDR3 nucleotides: TGTGCCAGCAGCTTAGATCGCGGTCTTGGCTACACCTTC. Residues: CASSLDRGLGYTF.

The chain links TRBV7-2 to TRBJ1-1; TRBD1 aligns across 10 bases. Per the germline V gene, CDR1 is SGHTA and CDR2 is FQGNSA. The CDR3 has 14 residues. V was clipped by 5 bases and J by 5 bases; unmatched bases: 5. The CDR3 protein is CASSKTGGTTEAFF. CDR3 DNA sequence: TGTGCCAGCAGCAAGACAGGGGGCACGACTGAAGCTTTCTTT.

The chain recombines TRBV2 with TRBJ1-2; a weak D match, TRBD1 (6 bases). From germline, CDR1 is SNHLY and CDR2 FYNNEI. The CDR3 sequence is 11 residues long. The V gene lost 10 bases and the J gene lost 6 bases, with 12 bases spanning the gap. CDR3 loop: CATRAGDGYTF. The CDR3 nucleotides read TGTGCCACGAGGGCAGGGGATGGCTACACCTTC.

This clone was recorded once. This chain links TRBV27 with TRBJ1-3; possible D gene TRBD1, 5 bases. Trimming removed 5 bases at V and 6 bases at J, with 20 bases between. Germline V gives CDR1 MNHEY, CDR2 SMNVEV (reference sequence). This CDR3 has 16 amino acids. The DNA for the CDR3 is TGTGCCAGCAGTCCTAGCCCTAGCGGGGGGGTAAACACCATATATTTT. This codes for CASSPSPSGGVNTIYF.

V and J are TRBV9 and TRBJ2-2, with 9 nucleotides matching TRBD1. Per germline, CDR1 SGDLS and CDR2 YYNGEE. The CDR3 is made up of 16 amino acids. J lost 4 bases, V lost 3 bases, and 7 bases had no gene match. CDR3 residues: CASSETGGPATGELFF. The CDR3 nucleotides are TGTGCCAGCAGCGAGACAGGGGGACCGGCCACCGGGGAGCTGTTTTTT.

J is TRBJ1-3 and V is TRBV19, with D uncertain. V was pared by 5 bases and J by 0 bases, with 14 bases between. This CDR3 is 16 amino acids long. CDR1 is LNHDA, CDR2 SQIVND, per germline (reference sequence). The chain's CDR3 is CASSHVKISSGNTIYF. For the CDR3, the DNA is TGTGCCAGTAGTCACGTAAAAATTAGCTCTGGAAACACCATATATTTT.

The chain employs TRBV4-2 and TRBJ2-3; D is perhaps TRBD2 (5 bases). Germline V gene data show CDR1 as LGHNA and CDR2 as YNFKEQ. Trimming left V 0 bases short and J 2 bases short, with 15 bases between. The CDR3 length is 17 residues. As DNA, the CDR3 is TGTGCCAGCAGCCAAGAGAGGCTAGCTGCTAACACAGATACGCAGTATTTT. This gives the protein CASSQERLAANTDTQYF.

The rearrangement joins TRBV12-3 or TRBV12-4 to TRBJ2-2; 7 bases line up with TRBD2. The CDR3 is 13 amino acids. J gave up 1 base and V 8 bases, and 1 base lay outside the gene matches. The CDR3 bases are TGTGCCAGCGGGACTATGAACACCGGGGAGCTGTTTTTT. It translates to CASGTMNTGELFF.

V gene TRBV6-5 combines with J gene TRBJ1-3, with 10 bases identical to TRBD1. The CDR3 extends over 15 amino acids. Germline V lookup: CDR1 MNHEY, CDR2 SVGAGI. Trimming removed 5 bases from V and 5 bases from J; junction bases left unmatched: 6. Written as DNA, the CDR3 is TGTGCCAGCAGTCGGCCGGGACAGGGGAGAAACACCATATATTTT. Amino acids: CASSRPGQGRNTIYF.

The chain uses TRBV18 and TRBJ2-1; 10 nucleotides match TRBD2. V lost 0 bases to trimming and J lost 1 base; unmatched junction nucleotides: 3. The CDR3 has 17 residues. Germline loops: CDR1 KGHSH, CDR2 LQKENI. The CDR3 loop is CASSPPTSGISYNEQFF. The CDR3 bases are TGTGCCAGCTCACCACCCACTAGCGGGATATCCTACAATGAGCAGTTCTTC.

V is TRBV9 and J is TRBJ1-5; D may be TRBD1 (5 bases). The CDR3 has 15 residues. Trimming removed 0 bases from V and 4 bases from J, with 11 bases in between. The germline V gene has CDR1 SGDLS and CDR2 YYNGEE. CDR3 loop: CASSVAGVTNQPQHF. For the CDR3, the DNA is TGTGCCAGCAGCGTAGCGGGGGTGACAAATCAGCCCCAGCATTTT.

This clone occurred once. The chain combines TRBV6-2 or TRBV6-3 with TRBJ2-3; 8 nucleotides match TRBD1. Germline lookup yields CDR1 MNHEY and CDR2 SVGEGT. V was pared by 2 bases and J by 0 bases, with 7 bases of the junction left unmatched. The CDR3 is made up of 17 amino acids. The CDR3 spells CASSYPRGQASTDTQYF. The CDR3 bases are TGTGCCAGCAGTTACCCCCGGGGACAGGCAAGCACAGATACGCAGTATTTT.